This T cell receptor beta chain was identified during a study of memory CD4+ T cells and cytomegalovirus serostatus (dated by TCRdb to the late 2010s). In terms of the full investigation: The cohort included approximately 35 healthy adults from Belgium, of whom 9 were CMV seropositive and 24 were CMV seronegative. To replicate a published TCR-based CMV serostatus classifier, the researchers sequenced the CD4+ memory TCRbeta repertoires of a Belgian cohort whose cytomegalovirus serostatus was known. The paper as a whole reports these results and caveats: For predicting CMV serostatus, the median bootstrapped AUC was approximately 0.95 using the original framework and approximately 0.91 using a US-trained random forest. Among the 160 or so previously reported CMV-associated TCRbeta sequences, 60 to 85 showed up in the CD4+ memory repertoires, with each one found in between one and five individuals. Results were interpreted as suggesting that the CMV-associated TCR signature is largely present in the CD4+ memory repertoire. On the Belgian cohort, the classifier based on the original framework reached a median bootstrapped AUC of approximately 0.95, with a 95% CI of 0.76-1.00. Only CD4+CD45RO+ memory cells were sequenced, unlike the original study, which covered naive and memory CD4+ and CD8+ populations.

Concerning this clone: The clone's antigen remains unknown. No base quality information exists; no much larger clone differs at one position.

The CDR1 and CDR2 encoded by the germline V gene (reference sequence) are MNHEY and SMNVEV. The CDR3 starts with the cysteine, ends with the phenylalanine, and has 14 residues. The sequence is cut down to CDR3 DNA, 42 bases in frame from base 1. Relative to germline, V is 3 bases shorter and J is 1 base shorter, with 9 bases between their ends. Single viable CD3+CD4+CD8-CD45RO+ cells were sorted as memory CD4+ T cells on a FACSAria II. CMV serostatus was determined using a Roche Elecsys assay that detects serum IgG against CMV pp150, pp28, p38 and p52. Once the samples were thawed, total CD4+ T cells were enriched through positive selection using CD4 magnetic microbeads. The samples came from a different study that was designed specifically to examine the CD4+ T cell memory repertoire. Following standard operating procedures, peripheral blood mononuclear cells were isolated and cryopreserved, while serum was kept at -80 degrees C. Staining used CD3-PerCP (BW264/56), CD4-APC (RPA-T4), CD45RO-PE (UCHT1) and CD8-Pacific Orange (3B5) antibodies, with Sytox blue excluding non-viable cells.

Genomic DNA was extracted from sorted cells with the Quick-DNA Microprep Kit. Amplification of TCRbeta DNA was done with the immunoSEQ hsTCRbeta kit, following the protocol from the manufacturer. TCRbeta libraries were sequenced on an Illumina MiSeq instrument. From the authors' description of their analysis: Following removal of out-of-frame sequences, 2 million to 2.5 million distinct TCRbeta sequences were retained, with an average of approximately 69,000 per individual. Each individual was scored using the number of 164 previously reported CMV-associated TCRbeta sequences that the individual carried and the total number of productive distinct TCRbeta sequences. A beta-binomial model was reimplemented in Python, and random forests from scikit-learn, run with default parameters, were trained on data from the US cohort. Classifier performance on the Belgian cohort was reported as the median AUC with percentile confidence intervals calculated over 10,000 bootstrap iterations. The source is immuneACCESS, and TCRdb retained only in-frame sequences with V and J called. Part of the clones is not carried over; for the studies checked, unresolved V genes explain less than half of this, and the remainder is unexplained. The DNA gave D and trimming, while V, J and clone size come from that table. This sample comprises about 73,000 clones, 60% to 80% of them detected only once. The top ten clonotypes cover approximately 2.4% of the sample.

The receptor's source is an adult in good health and CMV-seropositive. The rearranged chain carries TRBV27 and TRBJ1-1; the D gene identity is not certain. The sequenced sample was memory CD4+ T cells from blood. Here is the DNA: TGTGCCAGCAGTTTTTTGTCGGGGAACACTGAAGCTTTCTTT. It codes for CASSFLSGNTEAFF.